The 11 T cell receptor beta chains below all came from one sample that was sequenced in a study of radiation and T cells in renal cell carcinoma. Time point in this sample: blood 2 weeks post-SBRT. The treatment here: 15 Gy SBRT to primary tumor, nephrectomy 4 weeks later. Produced via immunoSEQ multiplex PCR; TCRdb's table is partial and in-frame only. The table lists just under 80,000 clones, just over 85% of them singletons. The input for sequencing was blood, taken from a patient whose treatment included radiotherapy and nephrectomy. These receptor sequences come from a woman between 50 and 59 years old with renal cell carcinoma.

The chain links TRBV18 to TRBJ2-7; tentatively, D is TRBD1 (5 bases). Germline V gene sequence: CDR1 KGHSH, CDR2 LQKENI. CDR3 length: 15 amino acids. V lost 3 bases and J 0 bases, leaving 12 bases between the germline ends. The CDR3 protein is CASSPGAGSSYEQYF. The CDR3 nucleotides read TGTGCCAGCTCACCTGGGGCAGGCAGCTCCTACGAGCAGTACTTC.

The J gene is TRBJ2-5, the V gene TRBV19, with a weak D call TRBD1 (6 bases). The CDR3 sequence is 12 residues long. V lost 8 bases, J lost 5 bases, and 12 bases lay in between. Per germline, CDR1 LNHDA and CDR2 SQIVND (reference sequence). The CDR3 protein is CASSGTWETQYF. CDR3 sequence (DNA): TGTGCCAGTTCCGGGACATGGGAGACCCAGTACTTC.

V is TRBV4-1 and J is TRBJ2-2; no firm D call. V was cut by 0 bases and J by 7 bases, with 3 bases left in between. Germline CDR1 reads MGHRA; CDR2 reads YSYEKL. The CDR3 has 12 residues. DNA of the CDR3: TGCGCCAGCAGCCAAGAAGTCGGGGAGCTGTTTTTT. Protein: CASSQEVGELFF.

This clone was recorded a few times. The chain has TRBV6-1 and TRBJ1-6; 7 nucleotides align to TRBD1. The CDR3 loop spans 16 amino acids. Unmatched junction bases numbered 15, after V lost 2 bases and J lost 14 bases. CDR1 and CDR2 (germline): MNHNS, SASEGT. CDR3 DNA: TGTGCCAGCAGTGAAACAACCTCAGGGGGAGGTGACACCCTCCACTTT. It specifies CASSETTSGGGDTLHF.

There are a few counts of this clone. The chain joins TRBV6-5 to TRBJ1-6; TRBD1 matches at 7 bases. CDR1 MNHEY and CDR2 SVGAGI come from the germline V gene. This CDR3 is 13 amino acids long. V dropped 10 bases and J dropped 8; count of bases not matched to a gene: 8. The CDR3 is CATRTGSDSPLHF. CDR3 nucleotides: TGTGCCACCCGGACAGGCTCAGATTCACCCCTCCACTTT.

This clone was counted a single time. V is TRBV7-2 and J is TRBJ2-3; D is possibly TRBD1 (7 bases). V was pared by 7 bases and J by 6 bases, with 14 bases between. CDR1 and CDR2 (germline): SGHTA, FQGNSA. The CDR3 consists of 13 residues. DNA for the CDR3: TGTGCCAGCACTTCAGGGGGGCTGGATACGCAGTATTTT. Protein: CASTSGGLDTQYF.

This clone was counted only a few times. This chain connects TRBV19 to TRBJ1-3, with D tentatively TRBD1 (6 bases). Germline CDR1 reads LNHDA; CDR2 reads SQIVND (reference sequence). The V end lost 8 bases, the J end lost 0 bases, and 17 bases lay between the germline ends. The CDR3 covers 16 residues. In DNA form, the CDR3 reads TGTGCCAGTTCGCGGGGGCTAACAAGCTCTGGAAACACCATATATTTT. This codes for CASSRGLTSSGNTIYF.

The V and J genes are TRBV10-3 and TRBJ2-3, with a possible D match to TRBD1 (5 bases). The CDR3 extends over 14 amino acids. Germline values: CDR1 ENHRY, CDR2 SYGVKD. V was cut by 6 bases and J by 0 bases, with 10 bases left in between. The CDR3 bases are TGTGCCATCAGGGAGACAGTTAGCACAGATACGCAGTATTTT. Translated: CAIRETVSTDTQYF.

CDR3 sequence reads: CAISEMGTQETQYF. CDR3 nucleotide sequence: TGTGCCATCAGTGAAATGGGAACCCAAGAGACCCAGTACTTC. The J gene is TRBJ2-5, the V gene TRBV10-3; D gene uncertain. CDR3 length equals 14 residues. Trimming shortened V by 3 bases and J by 1 base, and 9 bases separated the two germline ends. CDR1 and CDR2 from the germline V gene are ENHRY and SYGVKD.

The chain uses TRBV6-1 and TRBJ2-7, with 7 bases identical to TRBD1. V dropped 5 bases and J dropped 0; count of bases not matched to a gene: 7. CDR3 size: 15 residues. Germline-derived CDR1 and CDR2 are MNHNS and SASEGT. The CDR3 region is CASSTSTGSSYEQYF. The CDR3 DNA sequence: TGTGCCAGCAGTACCTCGACAGGGAGCTCCTACGAGCAGTACTTC.

CDR3 residues: CASSSLAGVHNEQFF. The CDR3 DNA reads as TGTGCCAGCAGCAGTCTAGCGGGAGTTCACAATGAGCAGTTCTTC. The chain is built from TRBV7-9 and TRBJ2-1, with TRBD2 identical over 10 bases. The junction had 6 bases not matched to a gene; V was cut back by 5 bases and J by 5 bases. Germline V CDR1 and CDR2: SEHNR, FQNEAQ (reference sequence). This CDR3 region has 15 residues.